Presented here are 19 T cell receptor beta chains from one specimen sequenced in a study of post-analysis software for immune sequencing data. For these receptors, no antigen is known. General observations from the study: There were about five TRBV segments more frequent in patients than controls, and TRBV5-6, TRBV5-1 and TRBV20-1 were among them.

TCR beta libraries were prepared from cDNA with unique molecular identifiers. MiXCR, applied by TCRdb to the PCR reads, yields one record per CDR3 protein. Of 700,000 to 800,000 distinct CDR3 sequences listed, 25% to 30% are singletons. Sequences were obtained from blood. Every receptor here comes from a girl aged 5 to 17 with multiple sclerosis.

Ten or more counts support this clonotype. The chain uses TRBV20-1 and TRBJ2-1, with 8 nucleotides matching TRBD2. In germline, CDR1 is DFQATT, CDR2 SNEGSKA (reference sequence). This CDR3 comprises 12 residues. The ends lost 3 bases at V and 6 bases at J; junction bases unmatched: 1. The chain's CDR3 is CSASGRGNEQFF. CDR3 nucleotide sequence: TGCAGTGCTAGCGGGAGGGGCAATGAGCAGTTCTTC.

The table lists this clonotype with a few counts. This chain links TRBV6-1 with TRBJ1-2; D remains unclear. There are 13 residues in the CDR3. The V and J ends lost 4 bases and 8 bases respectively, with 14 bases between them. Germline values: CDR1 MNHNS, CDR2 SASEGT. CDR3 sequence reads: CASSVVRGYGYTF. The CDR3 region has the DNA TGTGCCAGCAGTGTGGTTCGCGGGTACGGCTACACCTTC.

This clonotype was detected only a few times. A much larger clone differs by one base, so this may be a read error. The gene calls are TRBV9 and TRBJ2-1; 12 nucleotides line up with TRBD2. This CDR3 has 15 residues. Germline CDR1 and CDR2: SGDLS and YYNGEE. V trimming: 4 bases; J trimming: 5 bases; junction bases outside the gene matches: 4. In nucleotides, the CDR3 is TGTGCCAGCAGCTTACGGACTAGCGGGAACAATGAGCAGTTCTTC. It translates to CASSLRTSGNNEQFF.

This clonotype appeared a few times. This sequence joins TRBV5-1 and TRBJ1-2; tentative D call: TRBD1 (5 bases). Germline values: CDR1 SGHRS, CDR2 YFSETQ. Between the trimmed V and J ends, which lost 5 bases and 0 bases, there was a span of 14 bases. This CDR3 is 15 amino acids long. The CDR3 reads CASSLYGGSNYGYTF. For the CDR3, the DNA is TGCGCCAGCAGTCTTTATGGGGGTTCTAACTATGGCTACACCTTC.

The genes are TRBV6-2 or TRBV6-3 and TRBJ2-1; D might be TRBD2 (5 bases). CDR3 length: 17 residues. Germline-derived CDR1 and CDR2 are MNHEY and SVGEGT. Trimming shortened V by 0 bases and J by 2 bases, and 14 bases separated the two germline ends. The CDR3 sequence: CASSYSISAGAYNEQFF. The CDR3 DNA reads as TGTGCCAGCAGTTACTCGATTTCTGCGGGTGCCTACAATGAGCAGTTCTTC.

CDR3 DNA sequence: TGTGCCAGCAGTACCGCAGGGGGCGCCCCGGGAGCTTTCTTT. Its translation: CASSTAGGAPGAFF. The rearrangement joins TRBV6-6 to TRBJ1-1; 8 bases agree with TRBD1. The CDR3 covers 14 residues. The V gene end was trimmed by 5 bases and the J gene end by 10 bases; junction bases not matched to a gene: 12. The germline V gene encodes CDR1 MNHNY and CDR2 SVGAGI (reference sequence).

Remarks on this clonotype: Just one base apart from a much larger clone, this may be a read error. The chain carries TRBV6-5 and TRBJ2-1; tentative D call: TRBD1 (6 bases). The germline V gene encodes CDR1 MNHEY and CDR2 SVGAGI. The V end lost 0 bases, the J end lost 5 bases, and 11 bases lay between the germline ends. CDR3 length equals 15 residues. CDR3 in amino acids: CASSYSGGPDNEQFF. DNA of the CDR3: TGTGCCAGCAGTTACTCTGGGGGCCCCGACAATGAGCAGTTCTTC.

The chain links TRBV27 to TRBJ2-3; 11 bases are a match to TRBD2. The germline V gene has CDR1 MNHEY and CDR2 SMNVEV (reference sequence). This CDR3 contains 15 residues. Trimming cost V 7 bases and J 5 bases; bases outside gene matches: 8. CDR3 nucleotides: TGTGCCAGCACCCCACTAGCGGGAGTTCGAGATACGCAGTATTTT. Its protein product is CASTPLAGVRDTQYF.

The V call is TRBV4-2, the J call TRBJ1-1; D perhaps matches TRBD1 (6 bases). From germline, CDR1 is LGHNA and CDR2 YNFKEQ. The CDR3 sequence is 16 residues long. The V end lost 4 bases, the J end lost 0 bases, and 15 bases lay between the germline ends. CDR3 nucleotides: TGTGCCAGCAGCCTAGTAGGGAGGGGGATGAACACTGAAGCTTTCTTT. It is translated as CASSLVGRGMNTEAFF.

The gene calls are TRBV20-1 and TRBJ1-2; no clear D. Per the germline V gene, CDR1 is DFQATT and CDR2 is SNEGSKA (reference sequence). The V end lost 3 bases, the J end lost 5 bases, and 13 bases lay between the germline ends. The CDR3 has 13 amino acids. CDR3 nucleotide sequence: TGCAGTGCTAGGATCGGTGTTGGGTATGGCTACACCTTC. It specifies CSARIGVGYGYTF.

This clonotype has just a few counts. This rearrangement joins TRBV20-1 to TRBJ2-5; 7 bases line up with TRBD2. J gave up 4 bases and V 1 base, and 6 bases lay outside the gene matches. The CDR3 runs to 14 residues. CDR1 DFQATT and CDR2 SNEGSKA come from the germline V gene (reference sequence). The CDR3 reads CSARVGWGGETQYF. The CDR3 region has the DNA TGCAGTGCTAGAGTTGGCTGGGGGGGAGAGACCCAGTACTTC.

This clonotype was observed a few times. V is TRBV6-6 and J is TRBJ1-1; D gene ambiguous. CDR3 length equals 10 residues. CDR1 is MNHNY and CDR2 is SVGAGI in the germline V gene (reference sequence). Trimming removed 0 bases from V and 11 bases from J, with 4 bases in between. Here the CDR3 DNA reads TGTGCCAGCAGTTACTCGACTGCTTTCTTT. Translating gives CASSYSTAFF.

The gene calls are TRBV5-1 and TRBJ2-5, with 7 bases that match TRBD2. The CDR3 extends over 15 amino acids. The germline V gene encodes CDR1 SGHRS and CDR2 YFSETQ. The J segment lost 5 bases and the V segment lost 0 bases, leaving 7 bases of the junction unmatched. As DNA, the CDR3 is TGCGCCAGCAGCTTGGTGACTAGCTGGGGGGAGACCCAGTACTTC. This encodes CASSLVTSWGETQYF.

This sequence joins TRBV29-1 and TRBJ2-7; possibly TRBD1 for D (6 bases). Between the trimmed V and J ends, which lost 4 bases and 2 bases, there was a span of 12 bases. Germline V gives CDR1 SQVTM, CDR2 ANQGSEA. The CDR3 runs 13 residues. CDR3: CSVVQGVTYEQYF. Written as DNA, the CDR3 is TGCAGCGTTGTACAGGGAGTTACCTACGAGCAGTACTTC.

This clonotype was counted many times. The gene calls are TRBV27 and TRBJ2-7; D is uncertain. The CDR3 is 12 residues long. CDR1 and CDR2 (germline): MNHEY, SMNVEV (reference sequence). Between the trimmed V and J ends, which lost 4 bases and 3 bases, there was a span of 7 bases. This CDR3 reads CASSSSLYEQYF. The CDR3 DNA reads TGTGCCAGCAGTTCGTCCCTCTACGAGCAGTACTTC.

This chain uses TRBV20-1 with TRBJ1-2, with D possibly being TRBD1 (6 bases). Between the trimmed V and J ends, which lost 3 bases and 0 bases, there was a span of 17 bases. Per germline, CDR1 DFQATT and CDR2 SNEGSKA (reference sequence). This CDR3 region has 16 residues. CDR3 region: CSASSTGSATNYGYTF. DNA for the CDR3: TGCAGTGCTAGTTCTACAGGGTCGGCAACTAACTATGGCTACACCTTC.

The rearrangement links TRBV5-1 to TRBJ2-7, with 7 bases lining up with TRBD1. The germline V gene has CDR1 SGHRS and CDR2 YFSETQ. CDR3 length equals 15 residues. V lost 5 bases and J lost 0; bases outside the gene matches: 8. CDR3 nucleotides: TGCGCCAGCAGTTACAGGTCAGGGGGCTCCTACGAGCAGTACTTC. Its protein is CASSYRSGGSYEQYF. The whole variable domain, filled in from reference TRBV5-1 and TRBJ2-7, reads KAGVTQTPRYLIKTRGQQVTLSCSPISGHRSVSWYQQTPGQGLQFLFEYFSETQRNKGNFPGRFSGRQFSNSRSEMNVSTLELGDSALYLCASSYRSGGSYEQYFGPGTRLTVT.

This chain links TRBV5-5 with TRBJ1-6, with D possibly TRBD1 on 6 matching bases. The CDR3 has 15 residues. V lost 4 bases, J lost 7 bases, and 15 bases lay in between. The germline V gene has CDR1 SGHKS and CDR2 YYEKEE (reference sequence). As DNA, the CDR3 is TGTGCCAGCAGCCAAGGGGGAGTTTGGAATTCACCCCTCCACTTT. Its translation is CASSQGGVWNSPLHF.

CDR3 bases: TGTGCCACCAGGGACATGACCTACGAGCAGTACTTC. As protein: CATRDMTYEQYF. The chain carries TRBV27 and TRBJ2-7; D may be TRBD1 (6 bases). CDR3 length equals 12 residues. The germline V gene encodes CDR1 MNHEY and CDR2 SMNVEV (reference sequence). Trimming took 10 bases from V and 2 from J, leaving 12 bases between them.